This T cell receptor beta chain was profiled in a study of blood T cell repertoires in COVID-19. Background on the study: T cells, B-cell-depleted T cells, or PBMCs provided the cDNA or gDNA that served as material.

The V gene's germline CDR1 is SGDLS and CDR2 YYNGEE. V lost 2 bases to trimming and J lost 4 bases, with 13 bases between them. The CDR3 is 15 residues long. Original processing methods: Nucleated cell counts were estimated from reference gene primer amplification. Measured with immunoSEQ multiplex PCR; TCRdb has only the in-frame clones, and not every one. From that table come the V and J calls and clone size; the DNA was used to work out D and trimming. The sample includes 200,000 to 250,000 clones, about 91% of them seen just once. The V call is TRBV9, the J call TRBJ1-3; no clear D. This TCR derives from a man aged 18 to 30 with active or convalescent COVID-19. Sequencing input: peripheral blood. CDR3 sequence (DNA): TGTGCCAGCAGCGTGGGAGGGAACGGCGGAAACACCATATATTTT. This translates into CASSVGGNGGNTIYF.